Listed below are T cell receptor beta chains from one sample, sequenced in a study of blood T cell repertoires in COVID-19. Profiled with immunoSEQ multiplex PCR; TCRdb holds only in-frame clones, not every one. The sample has some 150,000 clones, approximately 87% seen once. The sequenced sample was peripheral blood. The receptors were gathered from a human donor in a cohort sampled during active COVID-19. Both conserved end residues are part of each CDR3. The D gene is left open where the match is weak. The size field is filled for only some rows; it gives once, few, many or a size class.

size,length,J,D,V,CDR3,DNA
.,14,TRBJ1-2,.,TRBV11-2,CASSLPATGRGYTF,TGTGCCAGCAGCCTGCCAGCGACAGGACGCGGCTACACCTTC
.,15,TRBJ1-5,.,TRBV3-1/TRBV3-2,CASSRGPGPNQPQHF,TGTGCCAGCAGCCGGGGCCCCGGACCGAATCAGCCCCAGCATTTT
few,14,TRBJ1-1,.,TRBV4-1,CASSQAEGVTEAFF,TGCGCCAGCAGCCAAGCTGAGGGGGTCACTGAAGCTTTCTTT
.,12,TRBJ1-2,.,TRBV19,CASSWAGLGYTF,TGTGCCAGTAGTTGGGCAGGGCTTGGCTACACCTTC
few,16,TRBJ1-1,.,TRBV2,CARSPSLDSMNTEAFF,TGTGCCAGAAGCCCCTCCCTCGACAGTATGAACACTGAAGCTTTCTTT
.,14,TRBJ2-7,TRBD1,TRBV7-8,CASSLGGQGYEQYF,TGTGCCAGCAGCTTAGGGGGACAGGGCTACGAGCAGTACTTC
many,13,TRBJ2-7,.,TRBV6-6,CASSSPTAYEQYF,TGTGCCAGCAGTTCCCCGACAGCCTACGAGCAGTACTTC
once,16,TRBJ1-1,.,TRBV19,CASSPNLFRSGTEAFF,TGTGCCAGTAGTCCTAACCTATTCCGTAGCGGGACTGAAGCTTTCTTT
once,14,TRBJ2-3,.,TRBV10-3,CAIRNSGRTDTQYF,TGTGCCATCAGAAATAGCGGACGCACAGATACGCAGTATTTT
.,14,TRBJ1-2,.,TRBV15,CATSRVGPLPHYTF,TGTGCCACCAGCAGAGTCGGTCCCCTACCCCACTACACCTTC
.,16,TRBJ2-5,TRBD2,TRBV5-1,CASSPGLAGAGETQYF,TGCGCCAGCAGCCCCGGACTAGCGGGGGCCGGGGAGACCCAGTACTTC
.,16,TRBJ2-3,TRBD2,TRBV10-3,CAISEERGISTDTQYF,TGTGCCATCAGTGAAGAGCGGGGGATAAGTACAGATACGCAGTATTTT
.,16,TRBJ2-2,TRBD2,TRBV3-1/TRBV3-2,CASSLRLAGGVGELFF,TGTGCCAGCAGCCTCCGACTAGCGGGAGGGGTCGGGGAGCTGTTTTTT
.,14,TRBJ1-2,TRBD1,TRBV19,CASRDRGVDYGYTF,TGTGCCAGTAGGGACAGGGGTGTCGACTATGGCTACACCTTC
.,15,TRBJ1-2,.,TRBV6-6,CARNCKQGSNYGYTF,TGTGCCAGAAACTGTAAACAGGGATCTAACTATGGCTACACCTTC
.,16,TRBJ1-5,TRBD1,TRBV7-2,CASSPGDSRRNQPQHF,TGTGCCAGCAGCCCGGGGGACAGCAGGCGCAATCAGCCCCAGCATTTT
.,16,TRBJ1-5,TRBD1,TRBV15,CATSRDRVRGDQPQHF,TGTGCCACCAGCAGAGATCGGGTCAGGGGGGACCAGCCCCAGCATTTT
.,15,TRBJ2-2,TRBD2,TRBV30,CAWSGAGGPSGELFF,TGTGCCTGGAGTGGAGCGGGAGGGCCCTCCGGGGAGCTGTTTTTT
.,11,TRBJ1-1,.,TRBV30,CAWSRETEAFF,TGTGCCTGGAGTAGGGAGACAGAAGCTTTCTTT
.,14,TRBJ1-2,TRBD1,TRBV7-9,CASSLGTGDYGYTF,TGTGCCAGCAGCTTAGGTACAGGGGACTATGGCTACACCTTC
few,14,TRBJ2-5,.,TRBV5-4,CASSFRGYQETQYF,TGTGCCAGCAGCTTCCGAGGTTACCAAGAGACCCAGTACTTC
.,14,TRBJ1-1,.,TRBV19,CASRTPGRSTEAFF,TGTGCCAGTAGAACCCCAGGGAGGTCCACTGAAGCTTTCTTT
.,14,TRBJ2-7,.,TRBV6-6,CASRPRAAPYEQYF,TGTGCCAGCAGACCCAGGGCCGCACCCTACGAGCAGTACTTC
.,13,TRBJ1-2,TRBD1,TRBV7-2,CASNRQGEYGYTF,TGTGCCAGCAACCGACAGGGGGAATATGGCTACACCTTC
.,12,TRBJ1-1,.,TRBV29-1,CSVPTGYTEAFF,TGCAGCGTCCCTACAGGGTATACTGAAGCTTTCTTT
.,16,TRBJ2-6,TRBD1,TRBV19,CASKTGGLGGANVLTF,TGTGCCAGCAAAACAGGGGGACTGGGTGGGGCCAACGTCCTGACTTTC
.,15,TRBJ1-6,.,TRBV2,CASSETGLGNSPLHF,TGTGCCAGCAGTGAAACAGGGTTAGGTAATTCACCCCTCCACTTT
.,13,TRBJ2-5,.,TRBV12-3/TRBV12-4,CASSLIGVETQYF,TGTGCCAGCAGTTTGATAGGGGTAGAGACCCAGTACTTC
.,13,TRBJ1-6,.,TRBV6-5,CASSRTVNSPLHF,TGTGCCAGCAGCCGGACAGTTAATTCACCCCTCCACTTT
.,16,TRBJ1-1,.,TRBV6-1,CASSGVGQGRWTEAFF,TGTGCCAGCAGTGGAGTAGGGCAGGGGAGATGGACTGAAGCTTTCTTT
.,14,TRBJ2-5,TRBD2,TRBV10-3,CASREERGWETQYF,TGTGCCAGCCGTGAGGAGCGGGGATGGGAGACCCAGTACTTC
.,14,TRBJ1-2,.,TRBV7-2,CASSLTPRNYGYTF,TGTGCCAGCAGCCTCACCCCCAGGAACTATGGCTACACCTTC
.,15,TRBJ1-2,TRBD1,TRBV11-2,CASSLVGGGAYGYTF,TGTGCCAGCAGCTTAGTAGGAGGGGGCGCCTATGGCTACACCTTC
.,17,TRBJ2-1,TRBD1,TRBV7-8,CASSFTTRDRGINEQFF,TGTGCCAGCAGCTTTACGACCCGGGACAGGGGGATCAATGAGCAGTTCTTC
.,14,TRBJ1-2,TRBD1,TRBV11-3,CASSLGKQGAGYTF,TGTGCCAGCAGCTTAGGAAAACAGGGGGCTGGCTACACCTTC
few,13,TRBJ2-1,TRBD1,TRBV6-5,CASRATGDNEQFF,TGTGCCAGCAGGGCCACAGGGGACAATGAGCAGTTCTTC
.,14,TRBJ2-3,.,TRBV6-6,CASSSRGASDTQYF,TGTGCCAGCAGTTCACGGGGGGCCTCAGATACGCAGTATTTT
.,15,TRBJ1-2,.,TRBV7-8,CASSFGQGQTRGYTF,TGTGCCAGCAGCTTTGGGCAGGGGCAAACAAGGGGCTACACCTTC
.,15,TRBJ1-4,.,TRBV9,CASSVVGGAVEKLFF,TGTGCCAGCAGCGTAGTCGGCGGAGCTGTGGAAAAACTGTTTTTT
.,15,TRBJ1-1,.,TRBV19,CASSIEEGRGAEAFF,TGTGCCAGTAGTATAGAGGAGGGACGTGGCGCTGAAGCTTTCTTT
.,17,TRBJ2-2,TRBD1,TRBV19,CASSRIMGTGGSGELFF,TGTGCCAGTAGTAGAATCATGGGGACAGGGGGTTCCGGGGAGCTGTTTTTT
.,15,TRBJ2-2,.,TRBV6-5,CASSYQGRITGELFF,TGTGCCAGCAGTTACCAGGGCAGAATCACCGGGGAGCTGTTTTTT
.,13,TRBJ1-1,TRBD1,TRBV7-2,CASSSGQGTEAFF,TGTGCCAGCAGCTCAGGACAGGGAACTGAAGCTTTCTTT
.,13,TRBJ1-2,TRBD1,TRBV6-5,CASSSGTGKGYTF,TGTGCCAGCAGTTCTGGGACAGGGAAGGGCTACACCTTC
once,14,TRBJ1-2,TRBD1,TRBV16,CASTPDRGNGGYTF,TGTGCCAGCACCCCCGACAGGGGTAATGGTGGCTACACCTTC
once,13,TRBJ2-2,.,TRBV5-1,CASSFEVPGELFF,TGCGCCAGCAGCTTCGAGGTCCCCGGGGAGCTGTTTTTT
.,13,TRBJ1-4,TRBD1,TRBV5-1,CATRQGTEEKLFF,TGCGCCACCAGACAGGGGACGGAAGAAAAACTGTTTTTT
.,13,TRBJ2-5,.,TRBV5-1,CASSPRTTETQYF,TGCGCCAGCAGCCCTAGGACTACGGAGACCCAGTACTTC
.,13,TRBJ2-6,.,TRBV19,CASSRDRANVLTF,TGTGCCAGTAGTAGGGACAGGGCCAACGTCCTGACTTTC
.,12,TRBJ2-1,.,TRBV12-3/TRBV12-4,CASRPPGDEQFF,TGTGCCAGCAGACCGCCGGGAGACGAGCAGTTCTTC
few,14,TRBJ2-7,.,TRBV4-1,CASSRQSDSYEQYF,TGCGCCAGCAGCCGACAGTCGGACTCCTACGAGCAGTACTTC
once,15,TRBJ1-2,TRBD1,TRBV5-1,CASKPGQGAAYGYTF,TGCGCCAGCAAACCAGGACAGGGGGCGGCCTATGGCTACACCTTC
.,14,TRBJ1-1,.,TRBV10-3,CAISETQQNTEAFF,TGTGCCATCAGTGAGACCCAACAGAACACTGAAGCTTTCTTT
.,12,TRBJ2-7,.,TRBV7-9,CASSSTGYEQYF,TGTGCCAGCAGCTCAACAGGGTACGAGCAGTACTTC